This TCR beta chain was sequenced during a study of vaccination effects on CD4 cells after COVID-19. General study findings and limits: In the late period after vaccination, infection- and vaccine-induced clones contracted markedly.

Prior to sequencing, the ViraFEST assay stimulated PBMC with viral peptide pools, which expanded the antigen-specific CD4+ T cells. Once cultured for under 11 days, the cells underwent separation to obtain CD4+ T cells. Nucleocapsid antibodies stayed negative before and after vaccination, showing no earlier SARS-CoV-2 infection. IL-2 at about 10 IU/ml and peptides at 10 ug/ml were added to cultured PBMC, two million per well. Note on this clone: No antigen is known for it.

The assay was immunoSEQ multiplex PCR, and TCRdb's table has in-frame clones only and misses some. The sample yields fewer than 85,000 clones, 78% seen once. This CDR3 comprises 15 residues. Germline CDR1 LGHDT, CDR2 YNNKEL (reference sequence). The V segment lost 1 base and the J segment 7 bases; nucleotides outside the gene matches: 6. The J gene is TRBJ1-2, the V gene TRBV3-1 (or the pseudogene TRBV3-2); TRBD1 matches at 10 bases. This clonotype originated in a human donor who received a COVID-19 vaccine. The material was CD4+ T cells from PBMCs cultured with SARS-CoV-2 spike peptides, obtained before COVID-19 vaccination. For the CDR3, the DNA is TGTGCCAGCAGCCAAGGGACAGGGGGGGGGCGTGGCTACACCTTC. It translates to CASSQGTGGGRGYTF.